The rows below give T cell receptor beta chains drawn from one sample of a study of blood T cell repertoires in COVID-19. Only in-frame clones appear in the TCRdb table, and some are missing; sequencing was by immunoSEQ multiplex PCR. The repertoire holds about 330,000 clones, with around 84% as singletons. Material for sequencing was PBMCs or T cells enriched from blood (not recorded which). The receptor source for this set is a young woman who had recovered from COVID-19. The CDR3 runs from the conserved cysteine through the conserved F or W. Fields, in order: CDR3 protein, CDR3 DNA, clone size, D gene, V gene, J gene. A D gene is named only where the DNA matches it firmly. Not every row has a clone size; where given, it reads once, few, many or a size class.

CDR3: CTSSQEESMNTEAFF
DNA: TGCACCAGCAGCCAAGAGGAGTCCATGAACACTGAAGCTTTCTTT
size: -
D: -
V: TRBV1
J: TRBJ1-1

CDR3: CASSPLRTANTGELFF
DNA: TGTGCCAGCTCACCCCTCCGGACAGCGAACACCGGGGAGCTGTTTTTT
size: -
D: -
V: TRBV18
J: TRBJ2-2

CDR3: CASSLVGRYWVSPLHF
DNA: TGTGCCAGCAGCTTAGTGGGCCGGTATTGGGTGTCACCCCTCCACTTT
size: -
D: -
V: TRBV7-2
J: TRBJ1-6

CDR3: CASSTGTGYEQYF
DNA: TGTGCCAGCTCGACCGGGACAGGGTACGAGCAGTACTTC
size: -
D: TRBD1
V: TRBV18
J: TRBJ2-7

CDR3: CASSPGAGTEAFF
DNA: TGTGCCAGCTCACCGGGGGCGGGCACTGAAGCTTTCTTT
size: -
D: -
V: TRBV18
J: TRBJ1-1

CDR3: CASSLAQGQPQHF
DNA: TGTGCCAGCAGCTTAGCACAGGGTCAGCCCCAGCATTTT
size: -
D: -
V: TRBV11-2
J: TRBJ1-5

CDR3: CASSVGHPGSDTQYF
DNA: TGTGCCAGCAGCGTAGGACACCCAGGATCAGATACGCAGTATTTT
size: -
D: -
V: TRBV9
J: TRBJ2-3

CDR3: CAISGGAVAGNTIYF
DNA: TGTGCCATCAGTGGAGGAGCGGTAGCTGGAAACACCATATATTTT
size: once
D: -
V: TRBV10-3
J: TRBJ1-3

CDR3: CASSLQDREIVYTF
DNA: TGTGCCAGCAGTTTGCAGGACAGGGAGATTGTCTACACCTTC
size: once
D: TRBD1
V: TRBV6-5
J: TRBJ1-2

CDR3: CASSFQGNTEAFF
DNA: TGTGCCAGCAGTTTCCAGGGGAACACTGAAGCTTTCTTT
size: once
D: -
V: TRBV28
J: TRBJ1-1

CDR3: CAVSRVNTEAFF
DNA: TGTGCCGTTTCGCGGGTGAACACTGAAGCTTTCTTT
size: -
D: -
V: TRBV5-4
J: TRBJ1-1

CDR3: CASSLAPRRKGETQYF
DNA: TGTGCCAGCAGCTTAGCCCCCCGGCGGAAGGGGGAGACCCAGTACTTC
size: -
D: -
V: TRBV11-2
J: TRBJ2-5

CDR3: CASSSLDMNTEAFF
DNA: TGTGCCAGCAGCTCCCTGGACATGAACACTGAAGCTTTCTTT
size: -
D: -
V: TRBV5-4
J: TRBJ1-1

CDR3: CASSVEQGEHQPQHF
DNA: TGTGCCAGCAGCGTGGAACAGGGGGAGCATCAGCCCCAGCATTTT
size: -
D: TRBD1
V: TRBV27
J: TRBJ1-5

CDR3: CASTGGTGTYEQYF
DNA: TGTGCCAGCACCGGTGGTACAGGGACCTACGAGCAGTACTTC
size: -
D: -
V: TRBV28
J: TRBJ2-7

CDR3: CASRAGVEGNTIYF
DNA: TGTGCCAGCAGGGCAGGGGTGGAGGGAAACACCATATATTTT
size: few
D: -
V: TRBV2
J: TRBJ1-3

CDR3: CASCKGQGDHLYNEQFF
DNA: TGTGCCTCCTGCAAGGGACAGGGGGACCACCTTTACAATGAGCAGTTCTTC
size: -
D: TRBD1
V: TRBV11-2
J: TRBJ2-1

CDR3: CASRVAPGSAQETQYF
DNA: TGCGCCAGCAGGGTGGCTCCCGGGAGCGCCCAAGAGACCCAGTACTTC
size: -
D: -
V: TRBV4-1
J: TRBJ2-5

CDR3: CATRGPDYGYTF
DNA: TGTGCCACCAGGGGGCCGGACTATGGCTACACCTTC
size: -
D: -
V: TRBV15
J: TRBJ1-2

CDR3: CATSDWDTRNEQFF
DNA: TGTGCCACCAGTGATTGGGATACTAGAAATGAGCAGTTCTTC
size: -
D: -
V: TRBV24-1
J: TRBJ2-1

CDR3: CASSLGQGGEKLFF
DNA: TGTGCCAGCAGCTTAGGACAGGGCGGAGAAAAACTGTTTTTT
size: -
D: TRBD1
V: TRBV11-2
J: TRBJ1-4

CDR3: CSVSQGSGANVLTF
DNA: TGCAGCGTGTCACAGGGGTCTGGGGCCAACGTCCTGACTTTC
size: -
D: TRBD1
V: TRBV29-1
J: TRBJ2-6

CDR3: CASRGTGYEQYF
DNA: TGTGCCAGCAGGGGGACTGGCTACGAGCAGTACTTC
size: -
D: -
V: TRBV9
J: TRBJ2-7

CDR3: CASSLGGDTQYF
DNA: TGTGCCAGCAGCTTGGGGGGAGATACGCAGTATTTT
size: few
D: -
V: TRBV11-3
J: TRBJ2-3

CDR3: CSSSEPVNTEAFF
DNA: TGCAGCTCCTCGGAGCCAGTGAACACTGAAGCTTTCTTT
size: once
D: -
V: TRBV29-1
J: TRBJ1-1

CDR3: CASSQEYSSSGNTIYF
DNA: TGTGCCAGCAGCCAAGAATACAGTTCCTCTGGAAACACCATATATTTT
size: -
D: -
V: TRBV3-1/TRBV3-2
J: TRBJ1-3

CDR3: CASSEISADTQYF
DNA: TGTGCCAGCAGTGAAATCTCAGCAGATACGCAGTATTTT
size: -
D: -
V: TRBV2
J: TRBJ2-3

CDR3: CASSISLADPYEQYF
DNA: TGTGCCAGTAGTATATCCCTAGCGGATCCGTACGAGCAGTACTTC
size: -
D: TRBD2
V: TRBV19
J: TRBJ2-7

CDR3: CASSRDRDNEKLFF
DNA: TGCGCCAGCAGCCGGGACAGAGATAATGAAAAACTGTTTTTT
size: -
D: TRBD1
V: TRBV5-1
J: TRBJ1-4

CDR3: CASSPPSGRSEQYF
DNA: TGTGCCAGCTCACCCCCTAGCGGGAGAAGCGAGCAGTACTTC
size: -
D: TRBD2
V: TRBV18
J: TRBJ2-7

CDR3: CASSVLSGITDTQYF
DNA: TGTGCCAGCAGCGTCCTTTCAGGGATCACAGATACGCAGTATTTT
size: few
D: -
V: TRBV7-9
J: TRBJ2-3

CDR3: CAISGTRRETQYF
DNA: TGTGCCATCAGTGGGACTAGAAGAGAGACCCAGTACTTC
size: -
D: TRBD2
V: TRBV10-3
J: TRBJ2-5

CDR3: CASSQESATPRDEQYF
DNA: TGCGCCAGCAGCCAAGAATCGGCCACCCCTCGGGACGAGCAGTACTTC
size: -
D: -
V: TRBV4-1
J: TRBJ2-7

CDR3: CASGAQGDQPQHF
DNA: TGTGCTAGTGGTGCACAGGGGGATCAGCCCCAGCATTTT
size: -
D: TRBD1
V: TRBV12-5
J: TRBJ1-5

CDR3: CASSIPSRRTTNYGYTF
DNA: TGTGCCAGTAGTATCCCCTCCCGACGGACTACTAACTATGGCTACACCTTC
size: once
D: -
V: TRBV19
J: TRBJ1-2

CDR3: CSVEVAAGLNYGYTF
DNA: TGCAGCGTTGAAGTGGCAGCAGGACTTAACTATGGCTACACCTTC
size: once
D: -
V: TRBV29-1
J: TRBJ1-2

CDR3: CASSARHLNQPQHF
DNA: TGTGCCAGCAGTGCCCGACATCTCAATCAGCCCCAGCATTTT
size: -
D: -
V: TRBV2
J: TRBJ1-5

CDR3: CASSLEGGNTIYF
DNA: TGTGCCAGCAGCTTAGAGGGGGGAAACACCATATATTTT
size: -
D: -
V: TRBV7-9
J: TRBJ1-3

CDR3: CASSSGGTGKAQYF
DNA: TGTGCCAGCAGCTCGGGTGGAACAGGGAAGGCGCAGTATTTT
size: once
D: -
V: TRBV28
J: TRBJ2-3

CDR3: CATSRDRGANYGYTF
DNA: TGTGCCACCAGCAGAGATCGGGGGGCTAACTATGGCTACACCTTC
size: -
D: -
V: TRBV15
J: TRBJ1-2

CDR3: CAWRTTSGIPGGYNEQFF
DNA: TGTGCCTGGAGGACTACTAGCGGAATACCTGGTGGCTACAATGAGCAGTTCTTC
size: -
D: TRBD2
V: TRBV30
J: TRBJ2-1

CDR3: CASKSGDEMKQYF
DNA: TGTGCCAGCAAGTCCGGGGATGAGATGAAGCAGTACTTC
size: -
D: -
V: TRBV6-5
J: TRBJ2-7

CDR3: CASSPKGTGGLKAFF
DNA: TGTGCCAGCAGCCCTAAAGGGACAGGGGGCTTAAAAGCTTTCTTT
size: -
D: TRBD1
V: TRBV3-1/TRBV3-2
J: TRBJ1-1

CDR3: CASSQDGAPEETQYF
DNA: TGCGCCAGCAGCCAAGATGGAGCGCCTGAAGAGACCCAGTACTTC
size: -
D: -
V: TRBV4-1
J: TRBJ2-5

CDR3: CASSRAGEAFF
DNA: TGTGCCAGCTCACGTGCCGGGGAAGCTTTCTTT
size: -
D: -
V: TRBV18
J: TRBJ1-1

CDR3: CASSYSQGRAGELFF
DNA: TGTGCCAGCAGTTACTCCCAGGGAAGGGCCGGGGAGCTGTTTTTT
size: -
D: -
V: TRBV6-5
J: TRBJ2-2

CDR3: CASSLTLDLAISF
DNA: TGTGCCAGCAGTTTAACACTAGACCTTGCTATCAGCTTT
size: -
D: -
V: TRBV27
J: TRBJ2-3

CDR3: CASSSEGVHEQYF
DNA: TGCGCCAGCAGCTCAGAGGGGGTCCACGAGCAGTACTTC
size: few
D: -
V: TRBV4-1
J: TRBJ2-7

CDR3: CASSPYGTGGTDTQYF
DNA: TGTGCCAGCAGTCCCTACGGGACAGGGGGCACAGATACGCAGTATTTT
size: -
D: TRBD1
V: TRBV27
J: TRBJ2-3

CDR3: CASSLLGGQSTDTQYF
DNA: TGTGCCAGCAGCTTACTCGGGGGGCAGAGCACAGATACGCAGTATTTT
size: -
D: -
V: TRBV7-3
J: TRBJ2-3

CDR3: CASSPGTGFGYTF
DNA: TGCGCCAGCAGTCCCGGGACAGGGTTTGGCTACACCTTC
size: -
D: TRBD1
V: TRBV10-1
J: TRBJ1-2